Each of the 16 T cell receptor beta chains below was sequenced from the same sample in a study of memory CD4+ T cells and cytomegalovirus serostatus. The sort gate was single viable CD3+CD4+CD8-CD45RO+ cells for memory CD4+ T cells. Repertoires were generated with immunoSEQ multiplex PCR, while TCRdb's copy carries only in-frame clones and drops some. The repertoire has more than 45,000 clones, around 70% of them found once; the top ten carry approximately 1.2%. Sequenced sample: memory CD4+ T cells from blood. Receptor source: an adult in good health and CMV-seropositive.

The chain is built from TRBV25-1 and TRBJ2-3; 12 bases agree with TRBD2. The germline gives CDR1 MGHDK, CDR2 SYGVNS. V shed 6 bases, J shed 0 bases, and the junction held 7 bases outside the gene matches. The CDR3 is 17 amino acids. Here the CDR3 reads CASRNATSGGSTDTQYF. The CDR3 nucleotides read TGTGCCAGCAGAAACGCGACTAGCGGGGGTAGCACAGATACGCAGTATTTT.

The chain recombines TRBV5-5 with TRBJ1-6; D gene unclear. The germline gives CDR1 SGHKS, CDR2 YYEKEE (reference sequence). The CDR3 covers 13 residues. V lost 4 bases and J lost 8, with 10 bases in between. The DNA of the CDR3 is TGTGCCAGCAGCATAAGCCCTGATTCACCCCTCCACTTT. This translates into CASSISPDSPLHF.

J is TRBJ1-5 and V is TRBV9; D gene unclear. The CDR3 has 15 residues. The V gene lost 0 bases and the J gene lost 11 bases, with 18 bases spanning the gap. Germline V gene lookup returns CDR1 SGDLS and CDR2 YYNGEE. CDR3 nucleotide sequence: TGTGCCAGCAGCGTAGCCGCTGGCTTTGGATCAGCCCAGCATTTT. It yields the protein CASSVAAGFGSAQHF.

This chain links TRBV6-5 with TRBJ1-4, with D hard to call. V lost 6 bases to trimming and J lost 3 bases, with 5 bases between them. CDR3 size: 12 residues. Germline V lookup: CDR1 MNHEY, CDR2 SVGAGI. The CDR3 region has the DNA TGTGCCAGCAGGGTCCCTAATGAAAAACTGTTTTTT. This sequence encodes CASRVPNEKLFF.

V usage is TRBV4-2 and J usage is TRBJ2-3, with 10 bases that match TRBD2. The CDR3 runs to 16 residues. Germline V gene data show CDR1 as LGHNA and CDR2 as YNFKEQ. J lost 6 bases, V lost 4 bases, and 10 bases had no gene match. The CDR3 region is CASSPTLAGVRDTQYF. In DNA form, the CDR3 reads TGTGCCAGCAGCCCTACTCTAGCGGGGGTGCGGGATACGCAGTATTTT.

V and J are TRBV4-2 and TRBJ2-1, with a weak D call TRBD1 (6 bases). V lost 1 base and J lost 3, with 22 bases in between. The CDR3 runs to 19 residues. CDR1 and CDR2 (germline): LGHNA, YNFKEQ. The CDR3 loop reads CASSQVVGGLERIYNEQFF. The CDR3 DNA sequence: TGTGCCAGCAGCCAAGTGGTAGGGGGTCTTGAGAGGATCTACAATGAGCAGTTCTTC.

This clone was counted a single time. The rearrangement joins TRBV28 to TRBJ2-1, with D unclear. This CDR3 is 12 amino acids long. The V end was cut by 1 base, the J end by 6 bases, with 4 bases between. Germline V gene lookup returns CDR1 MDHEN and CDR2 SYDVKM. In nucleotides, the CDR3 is TGTGCCAGCAGTTTATTGGTCAATGAGCAGTTCTTC. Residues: CASSLLVNEQFF.

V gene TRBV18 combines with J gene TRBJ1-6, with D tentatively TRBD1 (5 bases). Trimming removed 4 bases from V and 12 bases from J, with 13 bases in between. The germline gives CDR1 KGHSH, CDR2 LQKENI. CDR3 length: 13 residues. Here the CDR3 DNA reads TGTGCCAGCTCACTCGGGGACGGCGGACCCCTCCACTTT. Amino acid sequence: CASSLGDGGPLHF.

The CDR3 DNA follows: TGTGCCAGCAGCCGGTCTCGGACGGGGGGCACTGAAGCTTTCTTT. It is translated as CASSRSRTGGTEAFF. The chain employs TRBV5-4 and TRBJ1-1; possibly TRBD1 for D (5 bases). Trimming cost V 4 bases and J 4 bases, with 17 bases left between them. In germline, CDR1 is SGHNT, CDR2 YYREEE (reference sequence). There are 15 residues in the CDR3.

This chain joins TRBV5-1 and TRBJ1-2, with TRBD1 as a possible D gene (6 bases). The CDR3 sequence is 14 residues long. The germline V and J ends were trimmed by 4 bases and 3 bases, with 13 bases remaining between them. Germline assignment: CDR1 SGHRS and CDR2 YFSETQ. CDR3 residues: CASSSRGRDYGYTF. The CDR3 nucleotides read TGCGCCAGCAGCAGCAGGGGTCGGGACTATGGCTACACCTTC.

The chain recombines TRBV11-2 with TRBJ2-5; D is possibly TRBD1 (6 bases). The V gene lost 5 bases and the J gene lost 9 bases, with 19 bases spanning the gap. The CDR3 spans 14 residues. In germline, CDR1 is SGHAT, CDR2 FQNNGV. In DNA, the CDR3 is TGTGCCAGCAGCCCCCTGGGGCAGGGGAGTGCCCAGTACTTC. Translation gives CASSPLGQGSAQYF.

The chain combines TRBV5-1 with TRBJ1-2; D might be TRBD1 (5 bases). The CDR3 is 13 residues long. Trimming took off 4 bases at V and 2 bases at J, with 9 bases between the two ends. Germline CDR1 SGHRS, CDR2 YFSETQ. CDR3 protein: CASSRGENYGYTF. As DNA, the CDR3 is TGCGCCAGCAGCCGGGGGGAGAACTATGGCTACACCTTC.

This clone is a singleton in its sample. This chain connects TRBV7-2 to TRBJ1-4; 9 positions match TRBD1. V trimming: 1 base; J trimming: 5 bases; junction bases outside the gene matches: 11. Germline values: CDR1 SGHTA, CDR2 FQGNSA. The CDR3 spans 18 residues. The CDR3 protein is CASSLGFAQGARNEKLFF. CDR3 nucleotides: TGTGCCAGCAGCTTAGGCTTCGCACAGGGGGCGAGGAATGAAAAACTGTTTTTT.

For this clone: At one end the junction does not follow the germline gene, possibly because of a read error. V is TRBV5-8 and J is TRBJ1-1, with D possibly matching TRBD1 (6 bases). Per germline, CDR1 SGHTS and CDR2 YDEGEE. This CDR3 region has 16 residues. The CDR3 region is CASSQSMGGVGTEAFF. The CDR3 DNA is TGCGCCAGCAGCCAATCCATGGGGGGCGTAGGCACTGAAGCTTTCTTT.

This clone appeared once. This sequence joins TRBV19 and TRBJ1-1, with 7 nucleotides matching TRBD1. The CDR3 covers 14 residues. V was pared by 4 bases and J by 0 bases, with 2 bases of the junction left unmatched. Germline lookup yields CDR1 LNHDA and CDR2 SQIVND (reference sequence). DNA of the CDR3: TGTGCCAGTAGTAGGGGACAGTTGAACACTGAAGCTTTCTTT. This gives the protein CASSRGQLNTEAFF.

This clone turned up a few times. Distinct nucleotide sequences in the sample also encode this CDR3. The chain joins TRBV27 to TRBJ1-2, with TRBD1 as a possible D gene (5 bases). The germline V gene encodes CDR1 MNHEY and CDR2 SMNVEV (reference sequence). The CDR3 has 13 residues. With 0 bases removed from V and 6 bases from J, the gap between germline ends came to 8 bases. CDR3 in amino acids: CASSLSWGDGYTF. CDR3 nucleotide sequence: TGTGCCAGCAGTTTATCTTGGGGGGATGGCTACACCTTC.